One and the same sample provided the 2 T cell receptor beta chains below, sequenced in a study of T cells in Graves' hyperthyroidism and ophthalmopathy. The TCR beta CDR3 regions underwent amplification using RNA transcripts as the source. The primer set for the first-round RT-PCR of the TCR CDR3 was HTBI. TCRdb analysed the multiplex PCR reads with MiXCR anew, one entry per CDR3 protein. The table records a few hundred thousand distinct CDR3 sequences, 15% to 20% of them present only once. Sequencing used blood. Source of these receptors: a woman aged 18-29 years with Graves' ophthalmopathy.

This clonotype was seen a few times. The genes are TRBV19 and TRBJ1-1, with 11 bases fitting TRBD1. From germline, CDR1 is LNHDA and CDR2 SQIVND (reference sequence). The CDR3 covers 16 residues. J lost 1 base, V lost 3 bases, and 4 bases had no gene match. CDR3 DNA: TGTGCCAGTAGTATGTGGACAGGGGGCGGGAACACTGAAGCTTTCTTT. It codes for CASSMWTGGGNTEAFF.

This clonotype was counted ten times or more. This chain links TRBV11-1 with TRBJ2-2, with 7 bases matching TRBD2. V was clipped by 7 bases and J by 7 bases; unmatched bases: 6. The CDR3 covers 13 residues. Germline V gene sequence: CDR1 SGHAT, CDR2 FQDESV (reference sequence). The CDR3 region is CASTPSGGGELFF. As DNA, the CDR3 is TGTGCCAGCACCCCTAGCGGTGGCGGGGAGCTGTTTTTT. Drawing the rest from reference TRBV11-1 and TRBJ2-2, the complete variable domain is EAEVAQSPRYKITEKSQAVAFWCDPISGHATLYWYRQILGQGPELLVQFQDESVVDDSQLPKDRFSAERLKGVDSTLKIQPAELGDSAMYLCASTPSGGGELFFGEGSRLTVL.